The 10 T cell receptor beta chains below all came from one sample that was sequenced in a study of shared clonotypes between healthy human individuals. TCRdb keeps only in-frame clones here, not all; method: immunoSEQ multiplex PCR. The sample shows roughly 2 million clones, 90% to 95% of them seen only once. The sample comprised naive CD4+ T cells sorted from blood. Described subset: CD45RA+ positively selected. The receptors derive from a man younger than 30 in good health.

This clone was observed once. The chain combines TRBV25-1 with TRBJ1-1; unclear D gene. The CDR3 length is 14 residues. Germline V gene data show CDR1 as MGHDK and CDR2 as SYGVNS. Trimming stripped 1 base from V and 1 base from J, with 7 bases between. CDR3 loop: CASSESNRNTEAFF. The CDR3 coding sequence is TGTGCCAGCAGTGAATCCAACAGGAACACTGAAGCTTTCTTT. Complete variable domain (other parts from reference TRBV25-1 and TRBJ1-1): EADIYQTPRYLVIGTGKKITLECSQTMGHDKMYWYQQDPGMELHLIHYSYGVNSTEKGDLSSESTVSRIRTEHFPLTLESARPSHTSQYLCASSESNRNTEAFFGQGTRLTVV.

As concerns this clone: A junction end diverges from the germline sequence, so it may reflect a read error. V and J are TRBV7-7 and TRBJ2-2; D gene unclear. The CDR3 contains 12 residues. The germline gives CDR1 SSHAT, CDR2 FNYEAQ (reference sequence). The DNA for the CDR3 is TGTGCTAGCAGCAGCCCTACCGGGGAGCTGTTTTTT. Translating gives CASSSPTGELFF.

The chain joins TRBV11-3 to TRBJ1-6; TRBD1 matches at 7 bases. The length of the CDR3 is 15 residues. Per germline, CDR1 SGHNT and CDR2 YENEEA. The V gene end was trimmed by 3 bases and the J gene end by 7 bases; junction bases not matched to a gene: 6. CDR3 in amino acids: CASSFGDRENSPLHF. The DNA for the CDR3 is TGTGCCAGCAGCTTTGGCGACAGGGAAAATTCACCCCTCCACTTT.

CDR3 in amino acids: CASSFGTVSSYEQYF. In nucleotides, the CDR3 is TGTGCCAGCAGCTTCGGGACCGTGAGCTCCTACGAGCAGTACTTC. This chain links TRBV5-6 with TRBJ2-7; TRBD1 or TRBD2 may be the D gene (5 bases each). The CDR3 is made up of 15 amino acids. Germline CDR1 SGHDT, CDR2 YYEEEE. Between the trimmed V and J ends, which lost 2 bases and 0 bases, there was a span of 12 bases.

The chain uses TRBV7-2 and TRBJ1-1; D is perhaps TRBD1 (5 bases). The CDR3 contains 12 residues. Deletions cut 2 bases from V and 12 bases from J, with 13 bases between. Germline CDR1 SGHTA, CDR2 FQGNSA. The chain's CDR3 is CASSLLKGPTFF. In DNA form, the CDR3 reads TGTGCCAGCAGCTTACTAAAGGGACCGACTTTCTTT.

V is TRBV30 and J is TRBJ2-7; the match to TRBD2 covers 9 bases. The J segment lost 1 base and the V segment lost 0 bases, leaving 10 bases of the junction unmatched. Germline V gene lookup returns CDR1 GTSNPN and CDR2 SVGIG (reference sequence). The length of the CDR3 is 17 residues. This CDR3 reads CAWSVYAGGMGSYEQYF. The CDR3 nucleotides are TGTGCCTGGAGTGTTTACGCGGGAGGGATGGGATCCTACGAGCAGTACTTC.

CDR3 DNA sequence: TGTGCCAGCAGCCGTAGCAGCGGCTACGAGCAGTACTTC. The encoded protein is CASSRSSGYEQYF. The rearrangement links TRBV11-3 to TRBJ2-7; possibly TRBD2 for D (5 bases). The CDR3 sequence is 13 residues long. Germline lookup yields CDR1 SGHNT and CDR2 YENEEA. V was pared by 5 bases and J by 3 bases, with 11 bases between.

The chain couples TRBV7-2 to TRBJ1-5; a weak D match, TRBD1 (6 bases). CDR1 and CDR2 from the germline V gene are SGHTA and FQGNSA. The CDR3 sequence is 15 residues long. Trimming shortened V by 3 bases and J by 5 bases, and 14 bases separated the two germline ends. The CDR3 loop is CASSLQGSPYQPQHF. Written as DNA, the CDR3 is TGTGCCAGCAGCTTGCAGGGGTCCCCGTATCAGCCCCAGCATTTT.

J is TRBJ2-3 and V is TRBV9; D not certain. Germline values: CDR1 SGDLS, CDR2 YYNGEE. The ends were cut back, 0 bases at V and 5 bases at J, with 13 bases in the middle. The CDR3 loop spans 15 amino acids. The CDR3 protein is CASSVGGNLGDTQYF. The CDR3 DNA follows: TGTGCCAGCAGCGTAGGTGGGAACCTGGGAGATACGCAGTATTTT.

The rearrangement joins TRBV30 to TRBJ1-1; D unclear. CDR1 and CDR2 from the germline V gene are GTSNPN and SVGIG (reference sequence). Trimming removed 4 bases at V and 4 bases at J, with 10 bases between. The CDR3 length is 12 residues. The CDR3, as DNA: TGTGCCTGGACCCATCGGAGCACTGAAGCTTTCTTT. This encodes CAWTHRSTEAFF.